This T cell receptor (beta chain) stems from a study of blood T cell repertoires in COVID-19. Background on the study: There were acute and convalescent COVID-19 samples, and they came from the United States, Italy and Spain. PBMCs, B-cell-depleted T cells, or T cells provided the cDNA or gDNA that made up the material.

CDR1 and CDR2 (germline): MGHRA, YSYEKL. With V trimmed by 1 base and J by 2 bases, 3 bases remained unmatched. The CDR3 spans 17 residues. All enrollees were about 18 to 89 years old and from roughly 26 US areas. Per the study methods: Counts of nucleated cells, estimated from reference gene primer amplification, were obtained. Sequencing used immunoSEQ multiplex PCR; TCRdb keeps in-frame clones, though not all of them. For V, J and clone size, that table is used; D and trimming come from the DNA. The data show about 240,000 clones, 86% seen once. V usage is TRBV4-1 and J usage is TRBJ2-3; TRBD2 matches at 13 bases. Sequenced: PBMCs or T cells enriched from blood (not recorded which). The TCR sequence derives from a woman between 35 and 50 years old with acute COVID-19. The CDR3 region is CASSQGTSGSPTDTQYF. The CDR3 DNA sequence: TGCGCCAGCAGCCAAGGGACTAGCGGGAGCCCCACAGATACGCAGTATTTT.